The 12 T cell receptor beta chains given below trace back to one sample, sequenced in a study of blood T cell repertoires in COVID-19. TCRdb's copy holds only in-frame clones and misses some; the assay was immunoSEQ multiplex PCR. The data show roughly 67,000 clones, with around 83% seen just once and over 5% held by the top ten. The specimen sequenced was peripheral blood. All receptors derive from a woman aged 55-70 years with acute or convalescent COVID-19.

The CDR3 DNA reads TGTGCCAGCACTCGGGACAGACAGCGAGGCTACACCTTC. Protein: CASTRDRQRGYTF. V is TRBV12-3 or TRBV12-4 and J is TRBJ1-2; 7 nucleotides line up with TRBD1. The V gene end was trimmed by 7 bases and the J gene end by 8 bases; junction bases not matched to a gene: 10. This CDR3 spans 13 amino acids.

This chain joins TRBV9 and TRBJ1-1; 7 bases align to TRBD1. V was clipped by 0 bases and J by 3 bases; unmatched bases: 5. The CDR3 length is 15 residues. The germline V gene has CDR1 SGDLS and CDR2 YYNGEE. The CDR3 here is CASSVGAGGYTEAFF. The DNA for the CDR3 is TGTGCCAGCAGCGTAGGGGCAGGGGGGTACACTGAAGCTTTCTTT.

The V call is TRBV3-1 (or the pseudogene TRBV3-2), the J call TRBJ2-7, with 14 bases that match TRBD2. This CDR3 has 16 residues. From germline, CDR1 is LGHDT and CDR2 YNNKEL (reference sequence). V shed 4 bases, J shed 7 bases, and the junction held 9 bases outside the gene matches. The CDR3 region is CASSLGLAGGPQEQYF. CDR3 coding DNA: TGTGCCAGCAGCCTCGGACTAGCGGGGGGACCTCAGGAGCAGTACTTC.

The V and J genes are TRBV6-5 and TRBJ1-1, with D perhaps matching TRBD1 (5 bases). Per germline, CDR1 MNHEY and CDR2 SVGAGI. With 2 bases removed from V and 4 bases from J, the gap between germline ends came to 11 bases. CDR3 length equals 14 residues. CDR3 coding DNA: TGTGCCAGCAGTTACCGCCGGGGGATCACTGAAGCTTTCTTT. This encodes CASSYRRGITEAFF.

V usage is TRBV5-5 and J usage is TRBJ1-1, with 8 bases fitting TRBD1. Germline values: CDR1 SGHKS, CDR2 YYEKEE (reference sequence). V lost 1 base and J lost 7; bases outside the gene matches: 6. This CDR3 is built from 14 residues. In nucleotides, the CDR3 is TGTGCCAGCAGCTTGCGGCAGGGGGCTCTTGAAGCTTTCTTT. This codes for CASSLRQGALEAFF.

This chain uses TRBV12-3 or TRBV12-4 with TRBJ1-2; no definite D call. The CDR3 length is 13 residues. V was trimmed by 1 base and J by 1 base, leaving 4 bases between them. The CDR3 nucleotides read TGTGCCAGCAGTTTAGGGCTTAACTATGGCTACACCTTC. It translates to CASSLGLNYGYTF.

V and J are TRBV6-1 and TRBJ2-7, with 8 bases aligning to TRBD1. CDR1 and CDR2 (germline): MNHNS, SASEGT. This CDR3 has 16 amino acids. J was trimmed by 0 bases and V by 1 base; bases with no gene match: 5. DNA of the CDR3: TGTGCCAGCAGTGAAGGCCGAGGACAGGGCTCCTACGAGCAGTACTTC. Translated: CASSEGRGQGSYEQYF.

The chain uses TRBV7-9 and TRBJ1-2, with 9 bases that match TRBD1. The CDR3 is made up of 14 amino acids. CDR1 and CDR2 from the germline V gene are SEHNR and FQNEAQ (reference sequence). V lost 5 bases to trimming and J lost 7 bases; unmatched junction nucleotides: 8. The CDR3 region has the DNA TGTGCCAGCAGCCCGGGACAGGGTGAGGGTGGCTACACCTTC. Its translation: CASSPGQGEGGYTF.

The chain recombines TRBV5-6 with TRBJ1-2; tentatively, D is TRBD1 (5 bases). CDR1 is SGHDT and CDR2 is YYEEEE in the germline V gene. The CDR3 contains 13 residues. Trimming cost V 0 bases and J 6 bases, with 9 bases left between them. The chain's CDR3 is CASSLVSGNGYTF. CDR3 bases: TGTGCCAGCAGCTTGGTGTCAGGGAATGGCTACACCTTC.

This clone has more than one count but fewer than ten. V is TRBV18 and J is TRBJ1-6, with a weak D call TRBD1 (5 bases). The CDR3 runs to 14 residues. Germline V gives CDR1 KGHSH, CDR2 LQKENI. Trimming took 3 bases from V and 8 from J, leaving 11 bases between them. The CDR3 protein is CASSPQGRDSPLHF. CDR3 bases: TGTGCCAGCTCACCGCAGGGTAGGGATTCACCCCTCCACTTT.

The chain is built from TRBV18 and TRBJ1-2; 8 positions match TRBD1. Germline values: CDR1 KGHSH, CDR2 LQKENI. The V and J ends lost 3 bases and 7 bases, in that order; junction bases with no gene match: 13. This CDR3 comprises 16 residues. This CDR3 reads CASSPTGTGVLVGYTF. The CDR3 DNA follows: TGTGCCAGCTCACCCACCGGGACAGGCGTCTTAGTTGGCTACACCTTC.

The V and J genes are TRBV14 and TRBJ2-4, with 10 nucleotides matching TRBD2. The germline CDR1 and CDR2 sequences are SGHDN and FVKESK. Losses at the gene ends were 5 bases for V and 4 bases for J; bases not matched to a gene: 2. CDR3 length: 14 amino acids. In nucleotides, the CDR3 is TGTGCCAGCAGCACTAGCGGGGATAAAAACATTCAGTACTTC. Translation gives CASSTSGDKNIQYF.